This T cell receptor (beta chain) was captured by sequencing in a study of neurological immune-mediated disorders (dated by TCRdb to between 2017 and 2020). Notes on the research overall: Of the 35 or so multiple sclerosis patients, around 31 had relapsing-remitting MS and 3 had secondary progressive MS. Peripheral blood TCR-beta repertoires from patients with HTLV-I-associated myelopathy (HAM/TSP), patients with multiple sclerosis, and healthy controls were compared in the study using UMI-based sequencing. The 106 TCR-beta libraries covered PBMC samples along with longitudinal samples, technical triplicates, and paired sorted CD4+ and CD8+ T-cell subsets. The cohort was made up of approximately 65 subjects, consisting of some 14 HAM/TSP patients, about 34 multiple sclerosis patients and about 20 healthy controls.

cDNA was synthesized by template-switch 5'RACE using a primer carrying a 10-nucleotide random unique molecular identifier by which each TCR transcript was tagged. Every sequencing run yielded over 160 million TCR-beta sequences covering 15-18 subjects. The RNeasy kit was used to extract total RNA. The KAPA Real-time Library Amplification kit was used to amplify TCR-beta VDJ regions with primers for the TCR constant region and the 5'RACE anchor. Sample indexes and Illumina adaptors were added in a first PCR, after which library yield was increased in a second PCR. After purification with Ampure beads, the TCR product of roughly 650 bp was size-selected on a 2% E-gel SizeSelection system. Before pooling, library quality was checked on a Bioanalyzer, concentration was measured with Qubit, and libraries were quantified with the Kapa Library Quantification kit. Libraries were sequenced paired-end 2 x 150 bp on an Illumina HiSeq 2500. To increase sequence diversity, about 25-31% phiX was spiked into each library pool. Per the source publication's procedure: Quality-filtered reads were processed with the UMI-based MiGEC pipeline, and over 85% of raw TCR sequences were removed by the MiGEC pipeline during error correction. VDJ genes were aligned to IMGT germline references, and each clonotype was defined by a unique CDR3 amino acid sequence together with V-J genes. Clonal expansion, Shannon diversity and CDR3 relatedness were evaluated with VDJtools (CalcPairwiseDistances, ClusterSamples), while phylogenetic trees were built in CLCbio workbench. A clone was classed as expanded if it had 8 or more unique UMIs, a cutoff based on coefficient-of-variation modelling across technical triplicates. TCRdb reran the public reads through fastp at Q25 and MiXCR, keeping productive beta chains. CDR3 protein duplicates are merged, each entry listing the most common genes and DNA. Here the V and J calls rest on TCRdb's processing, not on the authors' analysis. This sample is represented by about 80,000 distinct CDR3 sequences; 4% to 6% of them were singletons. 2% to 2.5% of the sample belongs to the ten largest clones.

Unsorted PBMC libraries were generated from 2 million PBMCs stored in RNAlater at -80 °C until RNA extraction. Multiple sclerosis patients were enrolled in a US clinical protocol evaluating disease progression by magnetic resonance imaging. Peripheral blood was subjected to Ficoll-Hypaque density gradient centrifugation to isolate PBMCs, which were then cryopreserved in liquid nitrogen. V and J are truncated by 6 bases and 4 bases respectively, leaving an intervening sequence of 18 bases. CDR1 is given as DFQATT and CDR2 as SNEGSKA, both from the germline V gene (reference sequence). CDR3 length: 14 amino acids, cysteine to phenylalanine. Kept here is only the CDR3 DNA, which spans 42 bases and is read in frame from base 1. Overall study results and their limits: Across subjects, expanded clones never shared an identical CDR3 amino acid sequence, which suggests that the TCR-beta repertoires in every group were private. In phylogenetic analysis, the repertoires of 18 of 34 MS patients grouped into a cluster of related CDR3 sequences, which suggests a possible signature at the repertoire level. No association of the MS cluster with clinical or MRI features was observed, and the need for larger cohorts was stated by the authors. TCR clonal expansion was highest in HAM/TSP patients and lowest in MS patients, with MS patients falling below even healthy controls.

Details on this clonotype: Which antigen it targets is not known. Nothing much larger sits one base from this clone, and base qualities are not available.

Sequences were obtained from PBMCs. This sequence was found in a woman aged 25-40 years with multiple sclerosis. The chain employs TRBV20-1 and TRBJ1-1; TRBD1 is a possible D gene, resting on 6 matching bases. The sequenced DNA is TGCAGTGCCGGGGGTGGGGGCGGGGGCACTGAAGCTTTCTTT. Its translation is CSAGGGGGGTEAFF.